These 14 T cell receptor beta chains share one sample of origin, sequenced in a study of blood T cells in healthy people across ages. Through a sample-barcoded 5' primer and a J-beta primer mix, a second PCR was run for roughly 6 to 12 cycles. One entry per CDR3 protein, called by TCRdb with MiXCR from the 5' RACE reads. The data show about 800,000 distinct CDR3 sequences, 25% seen once. This sample was also put to use in a study of T cells of mothers and their children.

Material for sequencing was blood. Receptors were obtained from a boy between 10 and 17 years old in good health.

This clonotype turned up a few times. The chain carries TRBV28 and TRBJ2-2; D unclear. Germline lookup yields CDR1 MDHEN and CDR2 SYDVKM. The CDR3 is made up of 14 amino acids. The V end was cut by 5 bases, the J end by 4 bases, with 11 bases between. The CDR3 DNA sequence: TGTGCCAGCAGTCCTAGGCAATCCACCGGGGAGCTGTTTTTT. Amino acids: CASSPRQSTGELFF.

There are a few counts of this clonotype. The genes are TRBV4-3 and TRBJ2-7; 9 bases are a match to TRBD1. Germline V lookup: CDR1 LGHNA, CDR2 YSLEER. The CDR3 loop spans 16 amino acids. V shed 0 bases and J 6 bases; nucleotides not matched to a gene: 9. The chain's CDR3 is CASSQDMVGQGCEQYF. For the CDR3, the DNA is TGCGCCAGCAGCCAAGATATGGTAGGACAGGGGTGCGAGCAGTACTTC.

This clonotype was observed a few times. The chain combines TRBV5-1 with TRBJ2-5; D possibly corresponds to TRBD1 (6 bases). V was cut by 3 bases and J by 4 bases, with 13 bases left in between. CDR1 and CDR2 (germline): SGHRS, YFSETQ. The CDR3 has 14 residues. The DNA for the CDR3 is TGCGCCAGCAGCTCACAGGGCGGCGGAGAGACCCAGTACTTC. This gives the protein CASSSQGGGETQYF.

The chain has TRBV25-1 and TRBJ1-2; D is unresolved. The length of the CDR3 is 12 residues. The germline V gene encodes CDR1 MGHDK and CDR2 SYGVNS. V was trimmed by 4 bases and J by 8 bases, leaving 11 bases between them. In DNA, the CDR3 is TGTGCCAGCAGTGTCGGAGGAGTAGGCTACACCTTC. Its translation is CASSVGGVGYTF.

Points on this clonotype: Because it lacks the conserved phenylalanine or tryptophan at the end, this CDR3 is likely a read error. V gene TRBV7-2 combines with J gene TRBJ1-4; D is perhaps TRBD1 (6 bases). The CDR3 spans 16 residues. The V end lost 4 bases, the J end lost 0 bases, and 12 bases lay between the germline ends. Per the germline V gene, CDR1 is SGHTA and CDR2 is FQGNSA. CDR3 nucleotide sequence: TGTGCCAGCAGCTCCAGGGGAGGCGCAACTAATGAAAAACTGTTTCTT. This sequence encodes CASSSRGGATNEKLFL.

This clonotype was seen only a few times. One end of the junction fails to match germline, which may point to a read error. The chain couples TRBV27 to TRBJ2-1; 11 nucleotides line up with TRBD2. Germline CDR1 and CDR2: MNHEY and SMNVEV (reference sequence). CDR3 length: 18 residues. The CDR3 sequence: CASSLSGLAGGSYNEQSF. CDR3 DNA sequence: TGTGCCAGCAGTTTATCGGGGCTAGCGGGGGGAAGCTACAATGAGCAGTCCTTC.

The rearrangement joins TRBV3-1 to TRBJ2-7; D is perhaps TRBD1 or TRBD2 (5 bases each). CDR1 and CDR2 (germline): LGHDT, YNNKEL (reference sequence). This CDR3 spans 15 amino acids. The V end lost 4 bases, the J end lost 6 bases, and 19 bases lay between the germline ends. This CDR3 is CASSRGDILVSEQYF. As DNA, the CDR3 is TGTGCCAGCAGCCGAGGGGATATTTTGGTTAGCGAGCAGTACTTC.

The V and J genes are TRBV7-2 and TRBJ1-6; 8 nucleotides match TRBD1. The CDR3 loop spans 15 amino acids. CDR1 is SGHTA, CDR2 FQGNSA, per germline. Unmatched junction bases numbered 7, after V lost 5 bases and J lost 7 bases. The CDR3 here is CASSPRQGKNSPLHF. In nucleotides, the CDR3 is TGTGCCAGCAGCCCAAGACAGGGGAAGAATTCACCCCTCCACTTT.

This clonotype was seen only a few times. This sequence joins TRBV29-1 and TRBJ2-1; D not resolved. Trimming took off 4 bases at V and 4 bases at J, with 8 bases between the two ends. This CDR3 region has 12 residues. Germline V gives CDR1 SQVTM, CDR2 ANQGSEA. The chain's CDR3 is CSVARQYNEQFF. CDR3 DNA: TGCAGCGTTGCGCGTCAATACAATGAGCAGTTCTTC.

This clonotype was detected only a few times. The genes are TRBV6-5 and TRBJ2-5; 11 nucleotides align to TRBD1. The J call could be wrong; TRBJ2-1 is a better fit for the DNA end. Germline V gene data show CDR1 as MNHEY and CDR2 as SVGAGI. The CDR3 consists of 15 residues. The CDR3 DNA reads as TGTGCCAGCAGTTCGGACAGGGGGCAGCCCGATGAGCAGTTCTTC. It yields the protein CASSSDRGQPDEQFF.

This clonotype was counted a few times. V and J are TRBV7-3 and TRBJ2-3; the D gene could be TRBD1 or TRBD2 (5 bases each). V was trimmed by 3 bases and J by 8 bases, leaving 15 bases between them. The germline V gene has CDR1 SGHTA and CDR2 FQGTGA. CDR3 length: 14 amino acids. Written as DNA, the CDR3 is TGTGCCAGCAGCTTCCTTAGTTCCGGGACTACGCAGTATTTT. Protein sequence: CASSFLSSGTTQYF.

The gene calls are TRBV7-2 and TRBJ2-5; TRBD2 agrees at 11 bases. The J call could be wrong; TRBJ2-7 is a better fit for the DNA end. The CDR3 sequence is 17 residues long. The germline gives CDR1 SGHTA, CDR2 FQGNSA. The CDR3 region is CASSLGGQRLAGYEQYF. As DNA, the CDR3 is TGTGCCAGCAGCTTAGGGGGACAGAGACTAGCGGGATACGAGCAGTACTTC.

This clonotype was seen a few times. The CDR3: CASSFLGFGQGQAGANVLTF. The CDR3 nucleotides are TGTGCCAGCAGTTTCTTGGGTTTCGGACAGGGCCAAGCTGGGGCCAACGTCCTGACTTTC. The chain is built from TRBV28 and TRBJ2-6; 8 bases map to TRBD1. There are 20 residues in the CDR3. Germline V gene sequence: CDR1 MDHEN, CDR2 SYDVKM. The V segment lost 3 bases and the J segment 2 bases; nucleotides outside the gene matches: 15.

The V gene is TRBV3-1, the J gene TRBJ2-3; the D gene is possibly TRBD1 (6 bases). In germline, CDR1 is LGHDT, CDR2 YNNKEL (reference sequence). The V end lost 5 bases, the J end lost 6 bases, and 9 bases lay between the germline ends. The CDR3 length is 12 residues. In DNA, the CDR3 is TGTGCCAGCAGCTGGGGGCTGGATACGCAGTATTTT. It codes for CASSWGLDTQYF.